This is a list of T cell receptor beta chains from one sample in a study of T-cell memory formation after mild COVID-19. TCRdb independently ran MiXCR on the 5' RACE reads; one entry per CDR3 protein. This repertoire shows fewer than 250,000 distinct CDR3 sequences, over 15% found once; its top ten account for 2.1%. Input material: PBMCs or a T cell subset sorted from them (not recorded which). Receptors originate from an adult woman who had mild COVID-19 (a few samples of this study predate the infection). Cell type and time point are not known. The CDR3 runs from the conserved cysteine through the conserved F or W. A D gene is named only where the DNA matches it firmly. Clone size, where shown, is once, few, many, or a class for clones that have expanded.

CDR3 protein: CATRFDGRRAEAFF
CDR3 DNA: TGTGCCACCAGATTTGACGGCCGAAGGGCTGAAGCTTTCTTT
clone size: .
V gene: TRBV6-5
D gene: .
J gene: TRBJ1-1

CDR3 protein: CSARSSGSYEQYF
CDR3 DNA: TGCAGTGCTCGGTCTAGCGGCTCCTACGAGCAGTACTTC
clone size: .
V gene: TRBV20-1
D gene: TRBD2
J gene: TRBJ2-7

CDR3 protein: CSATADGYTF
CDR3 DNA: TGCAGTGCTACCGCAGATGGCTACACCTTC
clone size: few
V gene: TRBV20-1
D gene: .
J gene: TRBJ1-2

CDR3 protein: CASSLDRGRTEAFF
CDR3 DNA: TGCGCCAGCAGCTTAGACAGGGGGCGTACTGAAGCTTTCTTT
clone size: .
V gene: TRBV5-1
D gene: TRBD1
J gene: TRBJ1-1

CDR3 protein: CASSLRGQFSTDTQYF
CDR3 DNA: TGTGCCAGCAGCCTTCGAGGACAGTTTAGCACAGATACGCAGTATTTT
clone size: few
V gene: TRBV4-2
D gene: .
J gene: TRBJ2-3

CDR3 protein: CASSSPPGGEQFF
CDR3 DNA: TGTGCCAGCAGTTCCCCCCCAGGGGGTGAGCAGTTCTTC
clone size: .
V gene: TRBV28
D gene: TRBD1
J gene: TRBJ2-1

CDR3 protein: CASTGDRGSNQPQHF
CDR3 DNA: TGTGCCAGCACCGGTGACAGGGGTAGCAATCAGCCCCAGCATTTT
clone size: .
V gene: TRBV12-3/TRBV12-4
D gene: TRBD1
J gene: TRBJ1-5

CDR3 protein: CASSFGQTSYEQYF
CDR3 DNA: TGCGCCAGCAGCTTTGGACAAACCTCCTACGAGCAGTACTTC
clone size: few
V gene: TRBV5-1
D gene: .
J gene: TRBJ2-7

CDR3 protein: CASSAGQGIHNNSPLHF
CDR3 DNA: TGTGCCAGCAGTGCGGGACAGGGGATTCACAATAATTCACCCCTCCACTTT
clone size: few
V gene: TRBV3-1
D gene: TRBD1
J gene: TRBJ1-6

CDR3 protein: CASLAGGDSNTGELFF
CDR3 DNA: TGCGCCAGTCTAGCGGGGGGCGACTCGAACACCGGGGAGCTGTTTTTT
clone size: few
V gene: TRBV5-1
D gene: TRBD2
J gene: TRBJ2-2

CDR3 protein: CASSLDQVNTEAFF
CDR3 DNA: TGTGCCAGCAGCTTAGACCAGGTGAACACTGAAGCTTTCTTT
clone size: many
V gene: TRBV7-9
D gene: .
J gene: TRBJ1-1

CDR3 protein: CASSQETGNQPQHF
CDR3 DNA: TGTGCCAGCAGTCAAGAAACAGGGAACCAGCCCCAGCATTTT
clone size: .
V gene: TRBV12-3/TRBV12-4
D gene: .
J gene: TRBJ1-5

CDR3 protein: CASSHRQGYGYTF
CDR3 DNA: TGTGCCAGCAGCCACCGGCAGGGCTATGGCTACACCTTC
clone size: .
V gene: TRBV7-9
D gene: .
J gene: TRBJ1-2

CDR3 protein: CAWSRRGYYGYTF
CDR3 DNA: TGTGCCTGGAGTCGCAGGGGATACTATGGCTACACCTTC
clone size: .
V gene: TRBV30
D gene: .
J gene: TRBJ1-2

CDR3 protein: CSARETGELFF
CDR3 DNA: TGCAGTGCTAGGGAGACCGGGGAGCTGTTTTTT
clone size: .
V gene: TRBV20-1
D gene: .
J gene: TRBJ2-2

CDR3 protein: CASSLEVLAGVYYNEQFF
CDR3 DNA: TGCGCCAGCAGCTTGGAGGTCTTAGCGGGAGTATACTACAATGAGCAGTTCTTC
clone size: .
V gene: TRBV5-1
D gene: TRBD2
J gene: TRBJ2-1

CDR3 protein: CAGGTSGSGLSEYF
CDR3 DNA: TGTGCCGGCGGGACTTCTGGTAGCGGGCTGAGTGAGTATTTT
clone size: many
V gene: TRBV30
D gene: TRBD2
J gene: TRBJ2-3

CDR3 protein: CASSLGAGSGANVLTF
CDR3 DNA: TGCGCCAGCAGCTTGGGGGCAGGGTCTGGGGCCAACGTCCTGACTTTC
clone size: few
V gene: TRBV5-1
D gene: .
J gene: TRBJ2-6

CDR3 protein: CASSSGYSYSNQPQHF
CDR3 DNA: TGCGCCAGCAGCTCGGGGTACAGTTATAGCAATCAGCCCCAGCATTTT
clone size: .
V gene: TRBV5-1
D gene: .
J gene: TRBJ1-5

CDR3 protein: CASSFGSRAEGYGYTF
CDR3 DNA: TGTGCCAGCAGTTTTGGGAGCAGGGCAGAGGGCTATGGCTACACCTTC
clone size: .
V gene: TRBV12-3/TRBV12-4
D gene: .
J gene: TRBJ1-2

CDR3 protein: CASRRGGGLTETQYF
CDR3 DNA: TGTGCCAGCAGACGAGGGGGGGGGCTTACAGAGACCCAGTACTTC
clone size: .
V gene: TRBV6-5
D gene: .
J gene: TRBJ2-5

CDR3 protein: CASRLGRDNEQFF
CDR3 DNA: TGTGCCAGCAGACTGGGACGGGACAATGAGCAGTTCTTC
clone size: .
V gene: TRBV2
D gene: .
J gene: TRBJ2-1

CDR3 protein: CASSPWATDTQYF
CDR3 DNA: TGTGCCAGCAGCCCCTGGGCCACAGATACGCAGTATTTT
clone size: few
V gene: TRBV5-4
D gene: .
J gene: TRBJ2-3

CDR3 protein: CASSIGKQGRTEAFF
CDR3 DNA: TGTGCCAGTAGTATCGGTAAACAGGGACGGACTGAAGCTTTCTTT
clone size: .
V gene: TRBV19
D gene: .
J gene: TRBJ1-1

CDR3 protein: CASSLVTSGYQETQYF
CDR3 DNA: TGTGCCAGCAGCTTAGTGACTAGCGGGTACCAAGAGACCCAGTACTTC
clone size: .
V gene: TRBV7-2
D gene: TRBD2
J gene: TRBJ2-5

CDR3 protein: CASSPALGRQGNTIYF
CDR3 DNA: TGCGCCAGCAGCCCGGCATTGGGACGGCAAGGAAACACCATATATTTT
clone size: few
V gene: TRBV5-1
D gene: .
J gene: TRBJ1-3

CDR3 protein: CSARGLRAANTEAFF
CDR3 DNA: TGCAGTGCTAGAGGGTTAAGGGCCGCGAACACTGAAGCTTTCTTT
clone size: .
V gene: TRBV20-1
D gene: .
J gene: TRBJ1-1

CDR3 protein: CSARDYLGPDTQYF
CDR3 DNA: TGCAGTGCTCGGGACTACTTGGGCCCAGATACGCAGTATTTT
clone size: many
V gene: TRBV20-1
D gene: TRBD2
J gene: TRBJ2-3

CDR3 protein: CSARDLGRGVDSPLHF
CDR3 DNA: TGCAGTGCTAGAGATCTTGGCAGGGGAGTGGATTCACCCCTCCACTTT
clone size: .
V gene: TRBV20-1
D gene: .
J gene: TRBJ1-6

CDR3 protein: CASSPGGWNTDAFF
CDR3 DNA: TGTGCCAGCAGCCCAGGGGGATGGAACACTGATGCTTTCTTT
clone size: .
V gene: TRBV7-2
D gene: TRBD1
J gene: TRBJ1-1

CDR3 protein: CASSRVRGSSGNTIYF
CDR3 DNA: TGTGCCAGCAGCCGGGTTCGGGGGTCCTCTGGAAACACCATATATTTT
clone size: .
V gene: TRBV3-1
D gene: .
J gene: TRBJ1-3

CDR3 protein: CSAYPGAGLSSPLHF
CDR3 DNA: TGCAGTGCCTACCCCGGTGCGGGTTTATCTTCACCCCTCCACTTT
clone size: few
V gene: TRBV20-1
D gene: .
J gene: TRBJ1-6